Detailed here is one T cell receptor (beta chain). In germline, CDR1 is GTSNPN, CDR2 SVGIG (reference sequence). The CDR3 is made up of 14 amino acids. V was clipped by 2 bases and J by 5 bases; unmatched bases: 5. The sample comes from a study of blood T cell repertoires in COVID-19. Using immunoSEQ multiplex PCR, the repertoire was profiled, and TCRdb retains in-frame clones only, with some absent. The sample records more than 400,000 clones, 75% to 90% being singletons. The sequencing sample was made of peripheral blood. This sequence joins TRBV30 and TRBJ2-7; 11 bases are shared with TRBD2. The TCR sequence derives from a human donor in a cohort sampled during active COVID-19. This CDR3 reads CAWSSPGLADEQYF. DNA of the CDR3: TGTGCCTGGAGTTCCCCGGGACTAGCGGACGAGCAGTACTTC.